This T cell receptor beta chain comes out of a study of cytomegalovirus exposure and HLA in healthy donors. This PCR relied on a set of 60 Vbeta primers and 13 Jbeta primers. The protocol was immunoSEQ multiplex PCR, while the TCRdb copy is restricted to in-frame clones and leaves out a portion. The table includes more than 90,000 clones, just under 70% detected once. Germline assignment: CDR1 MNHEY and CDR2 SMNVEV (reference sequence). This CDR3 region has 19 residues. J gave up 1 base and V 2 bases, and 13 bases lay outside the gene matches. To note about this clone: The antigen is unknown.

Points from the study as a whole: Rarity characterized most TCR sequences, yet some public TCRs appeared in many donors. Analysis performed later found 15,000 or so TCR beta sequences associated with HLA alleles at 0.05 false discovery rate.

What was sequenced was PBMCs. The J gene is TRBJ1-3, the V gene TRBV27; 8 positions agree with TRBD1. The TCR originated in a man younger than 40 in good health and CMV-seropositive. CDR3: CASSLTGTGRLRSGNTIYF. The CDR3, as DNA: TGTGCCAGCAGTTTAACCGGGACAGGCCGCCTCCGATCTGGAAACACCATATATTTT.